The 7 T cell receptor beta chains in this list originate from one sample, sequenced in a study of shared clonotypes between healthy human individuals (dated by TCRdb to 2020 to 2021). Preparation of the library involved the immunoSEQ multiplex PCR assay. Held by TCRdb, this immuneACCESS table contains in-frame sequences only and omits some clones. Under half of the omission traces to an unresolved V gene where checked; the cause of the rest is unknown. This sample holds a few million clones; 93% were observed only once. The ten largest clones represent about 1.7% of the sample. CD8 naive samples were CD45RO-negative cells positively selected for CCR7, giving a CD45RA+CCR7+ population that excluded TemRA cells. Sequencing was carried out using naive CD8+ T cells from PBMCs. Sample cell subset or site, as interpreted from the label and publication: CD45RA+CCR7+. The receptors come from a man between 18 and 35 years old in good health. Some clones in this sample may be carry-over from other donors' samples.

This chain uses TRBV28 with TRBJ2-3; 7 bases fit TRBD1. Germline assignment: CDR1 MDHEN and CDR2 SYDVKM. The V gene end was trimmed by 6 bases and the J gene end by 3 bases; junction bases not matched to a gene: 9. This CDR3 comprises 15 residues. CDR3 bases: TGTGCCAGCAGCCCCCCCGGCAGGGGGACAGATACGCAGTATTTT. Its protein is CASSPPGRGTDTQYF.

The rearrangement links TRBV28 to TRBJ1-1; weak D call: TRBD1 (5 bases). Germline V CDR1 and CDR2: MDHEN, SYDVKM. The CDR3 totals 13 residues. Trimming cost V 6 bases and J 2 bases, with 10 bases left between them. The CDR3 here is CASRGTFNTEAFF. The CDR3 nucleotides are TGTGCCAGCAGGGGGACGTTTAACACTGAAGCTTTCTTT.

CDR3 nucleotide sequence: TGTGCCAGCAGCCCCTCAACTAGACACTCCTACGAGCAGTACTTC. Amino acid sequence: CASSPSTRHSYEQYF. The chain couples TRBV5-6 to TRBJ2-7, with TRBD2 as a possible D gene (5 bases). The CDR3 spans 15 residues. Germline-derived CDR1 and CDR2 are SGHDT and YYEEEE. V dropped 4 bases and J dropped 0 bases, with 14 bases sitting between them.

In this sample, this clone turned up once. The chain is built from TRBV19 and TRBJ2-6; maybe TRBD2 (5 bases). The CDR3 is 18 amino acids. Germline CDR1 and CDR2: LNHDA and SQIVND (reference sequence). V was clipped by 3 bases and J by 1 base, with 16 bases between them. CDR3 DNA: TGTGCCAGTAGTATGTATTCATTTGAGGGTTCTGGGGCCAACGTCCTGACTTTC. Translated, it gives CASSMYSFEGSGANVLTF.

The chain uses TRBV11-3 and TRBJ2-6; tentatively, D is TRBD1 (6 bases). The germline CDR1 and CDR2 sequences are SGHNT and YENEEA. This CDR3 spans 20 amino acids. The V and J ends lost 1 base and 0 bases respectively, with 19 bases between them. The CDR3 loop reads CASSLVCGRGFPSGANVLTF. The CDR3 DNA is TGTGCCAGCAGCTTAGTATGTGGCAGGGGATTTCCCTCTGGGGCCAACGTCCTGACTTTC.

A note on this clone: Relative to the germline gene, one junction end is altered; a read error may explain this. The rearrangement links TRBV15 to TRBJ2-7; D possibly corresponds to TRBD1 (5 bases). The CDR3 length is 15 residues. CDR1 and CDR2 (germline): LNHNV, YYDKDF (reference sequence). The CDR3, as DNA: TGTGCCACCAGCGGAGATGGAGACAGCTTGGCCGAGCAGTACTTC. It yields the protein CATSGDGDSLAEQYF.

The chain joins TRBV25-1 to TRBJ1-1; no reliable D call. V lost 5 bases and J lost 8, with 9 bases in between. CDR1 and CDR2 (germline): MGHDK, SYGVNS. This CDR3 has 11 amino acids. The CDR3 nucleotides read TGTGCCAGCAGTCGGGCACCGGAAGCTTTCTTT. It yields the protein CASSRAPEAFF.